Following are 19 T cell receptor beta chains from one sample sequenced in a study of response to subunit inactivated influenza vaccine. A single record per CDR3 protein comes from TCRdb applying MiXCR to the RT-PCR reads. The data show 500,000 to 600,000 distinct CDR3 sequences, about 10% seen once. These data were also reused for a study on T cells expressing NK-cell markers. That source reports: In generating TCR beta cDNA, 5'RACE template switching with UMIs was used.

The specimen comprised PBMCs from blood, sampled on the day of vaccination. Receptor source: a man between 50 and 59 years old who received an inactivated influenza vaccine.

This clonotype came up many times. The J gene is TRBJ1-4, the V gene TRBV12-3 or TRBV12-4; the D gene is possibly TRBD1 (5 bases). The CDR3 runs to 15 residues. V lost 0 bases and J 7 bases, leaving 12 bases between the germline ends. The CDR3 loop is CASSLAGRDGEKLFF. DNA of the CDR3: TGTGCCAGCAGTTTAGCAGGCAGGGATGGTGAAAAACTGTTTTTT.

The chain links TRBV28 to TRBJ2-2; weak D call: TRBD1 (5 bases). Trimming stripped 7 bases from V and 5 bases from J, with 11 bases between. The germline gives CDR1 MDHEN, CDR2 SYDVKM. The CDR3 has 13 residues. DNA for the CDR3: TGTGCCAGCAACCTAGGGGTTACCGGGGAGCTGTTTTTT. Its protein product is CASNLGVTGELFF.

Only a few counts were recorded for this clonotype. The CDR3 loop reads CASSQDSGQGTDTQYF. The CDR3 DNA is TGTGCCAGCAGCCAAGATTCGGGACAGGGTACAGATACGCAGTATTTT. V and J are TRBV3-1 and TRBJ2-3; 9 bases line up with TRBD1. After removal of 0 bases from V and 3 bases from J, the junction contained 4 bases not matched to a gene. Germline CDR1 and CDR2: LGHDT and YNNKEL (reference sequence). The CDR3 totals 16 residues.

The chain employs TRBV6-2 or TRBV6-3 and TRBJ1-5; D is possibly TRBD1 (6 bases). Looked up from germline, CDR1 is MNHEY and CDR2 is SVGEGT. The V and J ends lost 6 bases and 7 bases respectively, with 13 bases between them. There are 13 residues in the CDR3. The CDR3 reads CASSPFQGQPQHF. CDR3 bases: TGTGCCAGCAGCCCATTCCAGGGGCAGCCCCAGCATTTT.

This clonotype has more than one count but fewer than ten. The V gene is TRBV5-6, the J gene TRBJ2-1; D is undetermined. V was pared by 7 bases and J by 4 bases, with 12 bases between. The CDR3 is 13 residues long. Germline values: CDR1 SGHDT, CDR2 YYEEEE. The CDR3 loop reads CASAGRQYNEQFF. The CDR3 bases are TGTGCCAGCGCCGGGCGGCAATACAATGAGCAGTTCTTC. Looking up the rest from reference TRBV5-6 and TRBJ2-1 gives the full variable domain: DAGVTQSPTHLIKTRGQQVTLRCSPKSGHDTVSWYQQALGQGPQFIFQYYEEEERQRGNFPDRFSGHQFPNYSSELNVNALLLGDSALYLCASAGRQYNEQFFGPGTRLTVL.

V is TRBV10-3 and J is TRBJ1-4, with a weak D call TRBD1 (5 bases). Germline CDR1 ENHRY, CDR2 SYGVKD. V was cut by 5 bases and J by 7 bases, with 17 bases left in between. The CDR3 is 15 residues long. CDR3 protein: CAISRSGALGEKLFF. In DNA form, the CDR3 reads TGTGCCATCAGTCGGTCTGGGGCCCTGGGTGAAAAACTGTTTTTT.

V gene TRBV6-2 or TRBV6-3 combines with J gene TRBJ2-2; D is undetermined. The CDR3 extends over 16 amino acids. With 0 bases removed from V and 4 bases from J, the gap between germline ends came to 12 bases. Germline V gene data show CDR1 as MNHEY and CDR2 as SVGEGT. For the CDR3, the DNA is TGTGCCAGCAGTTACTCTAGATCAAGCATCACCGGGGAGCTGTTTTTT. Its protein product is CASSYSRSSITGELFF.

This clonotype was observed a few times. V is TRBV5-5 and J is TRBJ2-4; D may match TRBD1 or TRBD2 (5 bases each). The V end lost 0 bases, the J end lost 0 bases, and 10 bases lay between the germline ends. Germline assignment: CDR1 SGHKS and CDR2 YYEKEE (reference sequence). There are 16 residues in the CDR3. The CDR3 region is CASSLGGELAKNIQYF. The CDR3 DNA follows: TGTGCCAGCAGCTTGGGAGGGGAACTAGCCAAAAACATTCAGTACTTC. The full variable domain, with the rest looked up from reference TRBV5-5 and TRBJ2-4, is DAGVTQSPTHLIKTRGQQVTLRCSPISGHKSVSWYQQVLGQGPQFIFQYYEKEERGRGNFPDRFSARQFPNYSSELNVNALLLGDSALYLCASSLGGELAKNIQYFGAGTRLSVL.

This clonotype occurred a few times. Its ends do not fully match the called genes, so a read error is possible. The chain has TRBV4-3 and TRBJ2-7; D is uncertain. The V gene's germline CDR1 is LGHNA and CDR2 YSLEER. The CDR3 is 13 amino acids. The CDR3 sequence: CASSQETSNEQYF. CDR3 DNA: TGCGCCAGCAGCCAGGAAACCTCCAACGAGCAGTACTTC.

The V call is TRBV5-1, the J call TRBJ2-1; 12 nucleotides line up with TRBD1. After removal of 2 bases from V and 5 bases from J, the junction contained 5 bases not matched to a gene. Per the germline V gene, CDR1 is SGHRS and CDR2 is YFSETQ. This CDR3 contains 16 residues. CDR3 DNA sequence: TGCGCCAGCAGCTTTAGGGGACAGGGGGCCCACAATGAGCAGTTCTTC. Translating gives CASSFRGQGAHNEQFF.

This sequence joins TRBV5-1 and TRBJ2-6, with no clear D. Germline lookup yields CDR1 SGHRS and CDR2 YFSETQ. The CDR3 runs to 16 residues. The germline V and J ends were trimmed by 0 bases and 2 bases, with 9 bases remaining between them. Here the CDR3 DNA reads TGCGCCAGCAGCTTGGAGGAACGGACTGGGGCCAACGTCCTGACTTTC. Translating gives CASSLEERTGANVLTF.

In this sample, this clonotype turned up a few times. The chain links TRBV4-2 to TRBJ2-3; 13 positions agree with TRBD2. Per the germline V gene, CDR1 is LGHNA and CDR2 is YNFKEQ. The CDR3 contains 15 residues. The V gene end was trimmed by 8 bases and the J gene end by 5 bases; junction bases not matched to a gene: 7. The CDR3 DNA follows: TGTGCCAGCGGCGGGACTAGCGGGACCAGAGATACGCAGTATTTT. Translating it yields CASGGTSGTRDTQYF.

This clonotype was found a few times. The chain couples TRBV5-1 to TRBJ2-2; no clear D gene. The CDR3 consists of 15 residues. Trimming took 7 bases from V and 1 from J, leaving 14 bases between them. Germline assignment: CDR1 SGHRS and CDR2 YFSETQ. The CDR3 here is CASRLRRQNTGELFF. The DNA of the CDR3 is TGCGCCAGCCGACTGAGAAGACAGAACACCGGGGAGCTGTTTTTT.

This clonotype was seen ten or more times. The chain links TRBV12-3 or TRBV12-4 to TRBJ2-6; perhaps TRBD1 as D (5 bases). This CDR3 has 15 amino acids. Deletions cut 6 bases from V and 0 bases from J, with 9 bases between. The CDR3 region has the DNA TGTGCCAGCAGCAATAGGGGCTCTGGGGCCAACGTCCTGACTTTC. This codes for CASSNRGSGANVLTF.

This clonotype was detected only a few times. V and J are TRBV12-3 or TRBV12-4 and TRBJ1-5; the match to TRBD1 covers 9 bases. CDR3 length: 14 amino acids. The V gene end was trimmed by 6 bases and the J gene end by 6 bases; junction bases not matched to a gene: 6. Written as DNA, the CDR3 is TGTGCCAGCAGCCCGGGACAGGGCCCTCAGCCCCAGCATTTT. This codes for CASSPGQGPQPQHF.

A note on this clonotype: A much larger clone sits a single nucleotide away, making a read error possible. The final CDR3 position lacks the conserved phenylalanine or tryptophan, pointing to a likely read error. The V and J genes are TRBV12-3 or TRBV12-4 and TRBJ2-1; TRBD2 aligns across 8 bases. V was clipped by 7 bases and J by 0 bases; unmatched bases: 5. This CDR3 comprises 15 residues. CDR3 in DNA: TGTGCCAGCAACCGGGGGGGCAGCTCCTACAATGAGCAGTTCTTG. Its protein is CASNRGGSSYNEQFL.

This clonotype has just a few counts. The chain recombines TRBV24-1 with TRBJ2-5, with 11 bases that match TRBD1. The junction had 7 bases not matched to a gene; V was cut back by 4 bases and J by 4 bases. This CDR3 spans 16 amino acids. Germline V gene data show CDR1 as KGHDR and CDR2 as SFDVKD. The CDR3 spells CATSEAGQGAGETQYF. CDR3 DNA sequence: TGTGCCACCAGTGAAGCAGGACAGGGGGCCGGAGAGACCCAGTACTTC.

The gene calls are TRBV28 and TRBJ2-1; the match to TRBD2 covers 13 bases. The CDR3 consists of 16 residues. Trimming cost V 2 bases and J 6 bases; bases outside gene matches: 4. The V gene's germline CDR1 is MDHEN and CDR2 SYDVKM. CDR3 sequence (DNA): TGTGCCAGCAGTTTAGATGGGACTAGCGGGATCAATGAGCAGTTCTTC. Amino acids: CASSLDGTSGINEQFF.

This clonotype has ten or more counts. The rearrangement links TRBV4-3 to TRBJ1-3; D uncertain. The CDR3 consists of 15 residues. Germline lookup yields CDR1 LGHNA and CDR2 YSLEER. V was trimmed by 0 bases and J by 2 bases, leaving 8 bases between them. The CDR3 DNA reads as TGCGCCAGCAGCCAAGATAGGGCTCCTGGAAACACCATATATTTT. Residues: CASSQDRAPGNTIYF.